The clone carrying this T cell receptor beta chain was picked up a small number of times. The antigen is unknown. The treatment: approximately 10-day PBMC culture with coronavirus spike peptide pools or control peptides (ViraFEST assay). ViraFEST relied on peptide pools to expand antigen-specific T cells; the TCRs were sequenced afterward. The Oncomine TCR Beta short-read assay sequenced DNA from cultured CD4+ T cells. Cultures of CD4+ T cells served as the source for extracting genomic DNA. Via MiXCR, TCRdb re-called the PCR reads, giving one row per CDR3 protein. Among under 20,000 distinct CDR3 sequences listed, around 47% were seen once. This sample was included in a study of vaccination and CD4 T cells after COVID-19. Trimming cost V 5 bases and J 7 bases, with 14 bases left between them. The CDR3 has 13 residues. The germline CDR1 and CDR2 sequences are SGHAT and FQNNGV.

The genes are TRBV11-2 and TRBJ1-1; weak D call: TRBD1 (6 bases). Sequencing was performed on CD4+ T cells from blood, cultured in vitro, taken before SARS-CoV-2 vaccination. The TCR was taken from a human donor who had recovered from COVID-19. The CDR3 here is CASSPDRPNEAFF. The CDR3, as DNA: TGTGCCAGCAGCCCGGACAGACCCAATGAAGCTTTCTTT.